Here is one TCR beta chain with its context. The antigen remains undetermined. The CDR3 contains 14 residues. V trimming: 4 bases; J trimming: 4 bases; junction bases outside the gene matches: 3. Germline CDR1 and CDR2: PRHDT and FYEKMQ (reference sequence). The sample originates from a study of T cell responses to AZD1222 COVID-19 vaccine. Whole-study results and caveats: Researchers took repertoire samples only after the peak T cell response had come.

Clones were sequenced by immunoSEQ multiplex PCR, and TCRdb holds only the in-frame ones, with some missing. The table shows roughly 170,000 clones, with around 93% occurring only once. V usage is TRBV13 and J usage is TRBJ1-3; 8 bases align to TRBD1. The sample was peripheral blood, taken on day 0 of AZD1222 vaccination. The sequence derives from an adult in good health. CDR3 residues: CASSSRTGGNTIYF. DNA for the CDR3: TGTGCCAGCAGCTCCCGGACAGGGGGAAACACCATATATTTT.